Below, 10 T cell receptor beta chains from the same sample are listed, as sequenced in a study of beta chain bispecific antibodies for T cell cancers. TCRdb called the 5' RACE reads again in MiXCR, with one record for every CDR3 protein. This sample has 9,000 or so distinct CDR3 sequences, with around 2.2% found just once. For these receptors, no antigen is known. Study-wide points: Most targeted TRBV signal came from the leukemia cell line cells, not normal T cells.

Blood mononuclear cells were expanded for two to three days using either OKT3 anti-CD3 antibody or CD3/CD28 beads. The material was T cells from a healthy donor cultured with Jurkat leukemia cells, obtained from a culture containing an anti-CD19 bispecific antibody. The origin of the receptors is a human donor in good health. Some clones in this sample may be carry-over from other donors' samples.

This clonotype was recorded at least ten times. The CDR3 here is CASSPSGQNNEQFF. DNA of the CDR3: TGTGCCAGCAGTCCATCCGGACAGAACAATGAGCAGTTCTTC. The chain recombines TRBV27 with TRBJ2-1; D is possibly TRBD1 (6 bases). Trimming took 5 bases from V and 5 from J, leaving 13 bases between them. The germline V gene has CDR1 MNHEY and CDR2 SMNVEV (reference sequence). CDR3 length equals 14 residues.

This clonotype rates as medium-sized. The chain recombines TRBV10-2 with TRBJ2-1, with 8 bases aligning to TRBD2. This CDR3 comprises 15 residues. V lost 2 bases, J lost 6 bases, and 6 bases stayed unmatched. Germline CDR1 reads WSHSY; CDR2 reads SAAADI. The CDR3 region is CASSEDGGAINEQFF. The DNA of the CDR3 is TGCGCCAGCAGTGAGGACGGGGGGGCTATCAATGAGCAGTTCTTC.

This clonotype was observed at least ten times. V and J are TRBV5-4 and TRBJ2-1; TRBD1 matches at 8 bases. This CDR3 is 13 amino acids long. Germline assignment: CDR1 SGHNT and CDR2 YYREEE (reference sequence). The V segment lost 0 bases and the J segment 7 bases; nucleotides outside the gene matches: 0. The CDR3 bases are TGTGCCAGCAGCTTGGGGACAGGGAATGAGCAGTTCTTC. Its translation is CASSLGTGNEQFF.

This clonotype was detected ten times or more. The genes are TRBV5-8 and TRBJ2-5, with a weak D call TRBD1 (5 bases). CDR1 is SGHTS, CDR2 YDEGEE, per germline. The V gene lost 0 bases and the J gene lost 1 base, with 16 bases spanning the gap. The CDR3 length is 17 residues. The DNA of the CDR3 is TGTGCCAGCAGCTTGGGGGGCTCAGGCCGGCCCCAAGAGACCCAGTACTTC. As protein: CASSLGGSGRPQETQYF.

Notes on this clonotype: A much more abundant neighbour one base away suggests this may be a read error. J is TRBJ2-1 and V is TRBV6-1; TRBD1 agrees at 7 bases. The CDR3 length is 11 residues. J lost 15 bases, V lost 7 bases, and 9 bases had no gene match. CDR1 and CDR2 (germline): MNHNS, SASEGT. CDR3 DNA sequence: TGTGCCAGCACCCCAGGGGGTGGGCCGTTCTTC. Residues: CASTPGGGPFF.

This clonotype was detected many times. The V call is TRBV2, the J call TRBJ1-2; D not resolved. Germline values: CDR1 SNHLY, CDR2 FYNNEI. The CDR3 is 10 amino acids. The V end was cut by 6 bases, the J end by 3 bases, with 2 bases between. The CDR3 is CASRDYGYTF. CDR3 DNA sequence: TGTGCCAGCAGGGACTATGGCTACACCTTC.

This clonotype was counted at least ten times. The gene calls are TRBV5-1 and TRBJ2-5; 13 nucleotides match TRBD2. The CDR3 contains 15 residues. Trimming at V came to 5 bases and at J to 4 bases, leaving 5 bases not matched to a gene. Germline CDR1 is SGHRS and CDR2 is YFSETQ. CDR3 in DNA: TGCGCCAGCAGTACTAGCGGGGGGGCCGCAGAGACCCAGTACTTC. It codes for CASSTSGGAAETQYF.

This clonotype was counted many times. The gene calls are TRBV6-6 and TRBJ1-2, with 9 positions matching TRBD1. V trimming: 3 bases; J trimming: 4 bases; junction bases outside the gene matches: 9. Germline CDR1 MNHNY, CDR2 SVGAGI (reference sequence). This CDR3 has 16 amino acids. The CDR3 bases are TGTGCCAGCAGTTATCCCGGGACAGGGACAAGCTATGGCTACACCTTC. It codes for CASSYPGTGTSYGYTF.

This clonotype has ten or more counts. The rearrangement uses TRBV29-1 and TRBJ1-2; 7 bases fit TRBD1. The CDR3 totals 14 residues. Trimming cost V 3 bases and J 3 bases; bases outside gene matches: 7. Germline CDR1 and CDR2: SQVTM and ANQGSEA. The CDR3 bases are TGCAGCGTTGAGACAGGGCACGGTGACTATGGCTACACCTTC. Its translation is CSVETGHGDYGYTF. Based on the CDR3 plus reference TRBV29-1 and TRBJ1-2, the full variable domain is SAVISQKPSRDICQRGTSLTIQCQVDSQVTMMFWYRQQPGQSLTLIATANQGSEATYESGFVIDKFPISRPNLTFSTLTVSNMSPEDSSIYLCSVETGHGDYGYTFGSGTRLTVV.

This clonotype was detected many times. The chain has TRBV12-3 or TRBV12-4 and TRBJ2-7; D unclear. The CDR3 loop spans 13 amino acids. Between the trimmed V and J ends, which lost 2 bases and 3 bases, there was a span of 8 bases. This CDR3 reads CASSLMWVYEQYF. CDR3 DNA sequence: TGTGCCAGCAGTTTAATGTGGGTCTACGAGCAGTACTTC.